This is a list of T cell receptor beta chains from one sample in a study of T cell responses to AZD1222 COVID-19 vaccine. Clones were read by immunoSEQ multiplex PCR, and TCRdb kept only the in-frame ones, dropping some. Here the sample spans 30,000 to 35,000 clones, roughly 74% being singletons. This sample comprised peripheral blood, obtained 28 days after the second AZD1222 dose. Source of these receptors: an adult who received the AZD1222 COVID-19 vaccine. Both conserved end residues are part of each CDR3. A D gene is named only where the DNA matches it firmly. Size is stated for part of the rows, as once, few or many counts, or as a class when the clone is expanded.

TRBV19	13	TRBJ2-4	.	.	CASWEKVKNIQYF	TGTGCCAGTTGGGAGAAAGTTAAAAACATTCAGTACTTC
TRBV6-5	15	TRBJ2-3	.	TRBD2	CASSPGRGGPRTQYF	TGTGCCAGCAGCCCGGGGCGGGGGGGCCCTCGGACGCAGTATTTT
TRBV4-1	17	TRBJ2-1	.	.	CASSQDSRHVPDHEQFF	TGCGCCAGCAGCCAAGATTCCCGTCACGTCCCGGACCATGAGCAGTTCTTC
TRBV12-3/TRBV12-4	13	TRBJ1-5	.	.	CASTPGGHQPQHF	TGTGCCAGCACCCCTGGGGGTCATCAGCCCCAGCATTTT
TRBV21-1	13	TRBJ1-5	.	.	CASRGQGYQPQHF	TGTGCCAGCCGGGGACAGGGATACCAGCCCCAGCATTTT
TRBV11-2	15	TRBJ2-2	few	.	CASSFGPSDTGELFF	TGTGCCAGCAGCTTCGGACCGTCGGACACCGGGGAGCTGTTTTTT
TRBV3-1/TRBV3-2	15	TRBJ1-2	.	.	CASSQDLGSNYGYTF	TGTGCCAGCAGCCAAGACCTGGGATCTAACTATGGCTACACCTTC
TRBV6-5	14	TRBJ1-5	.	.	CASSSGRTNQPQHF	TGTGCCAGCAGTTCCGGGAGAACCAATCAGCCCCAGCATTTT
TRBV7-8	17	TRBJ2-3	.	TRBD2	CASSPRTSGTYTDTQYF	TGTGCCAGCAGCCCCCGGACTAGCGGAACTTACACAGATACGCAGTATTTT
TRBV5-6	14	TRBJ1-4	.	TRBD1	CASSYTTGGEKLFF	TGTGCCAGCAGCTATACGACAGGGGGCGAAAAACTGTTTTTT
TRBV5-6	16	TRBJ2-7	.	.	CASSRSQLRVWNEQYF	TGTGCCAGCAGCCGATCCCAGTTGAGGGTATGGAACGAGCAGTACTTC
TRBV25-1	16	TRBJ1-2	.	.	CASSEPPGRENYGYTF	TGTGCCAGCAGTGAACCCCCGGGGAGGGAGAACTATGGCTACACCTTC
TRBV7-9	14	TRBJ1-5	few	.	CASSLSGGVEPQHF	TGTGCCAGCAGCTTATCGGGGGGCGTGGAGCCCCAGCATTTT
TRBV21-1	14	TRBJ1-4	few	.	CARVQGQNNEKLFF	TGTGCCCGCGTACAGGGACAGAATAATGAAAAACTGTTTTTT
TRBV10-3	17	TRBJ1-5	once	.	CAISDDSVGPFNQPQHF	TGTGCCATCAGTGATGATTCGGTAGGGCCGTTTAATCAGCCCCAGCATTTT
TRBV28	18	TRBJ1-5	.	TRBD1	CASSRRQGARGSNQPQHF	TGTGCCAGCAGCCGTCGACAGGGGGCGAGGGGGAGCAATCAGCCCCAGCATTTT
TRBV14	13	TRBJ1-4	.	.	CASSFGLNEKLFF	TGTGCCAGCAGCTTCGGTCTTAATGAAAAACTGTTTTTT
TRBV12-3/TRBV12-4	12	TRBJ1-1	.	.	CASTLGTTEAFF	TGTGCCAGCACCCTAGGGACCACTGAAGCTTTCTTT
TRBV7-7	13	TRBJ2-3	.	TRBD2	CASSSGGGATQYF	TGTGCTAGCAGTAGCGGGGGCGGGGCTACGCAGTATTTT
TRBV4-1	15	TRBJ1-4	.	TRBD1	CASSQDGTGSEKLFF	TGCGCCAGCAGCCAAGATGGGACAGGGAGTGAAAAACTGTTTTTT
TRBV4-1	14	TRBJ1-4	.	TRBD1	CASSQEDRVEKLFF	TGCGCCAGCAGCCAAGAGGACAGGGTTGAAAAACTGTTTTTT
TRBV5-1	15	TRBJ1-1	.	.	CASSHGGREGTEAFF	TGCGCCAGCAGCCACGGAGGCAGGGAAGGCACTGAAGCTTTCTTT
TRBV18	15	TRBJ1-5	.	.	CASSSEFRVSQPQHF	TGTGCCAGCTCTTCCGAGTTCCGGGTTAGTCAGCCCCAGCATTTT
TRBV28	11	TRBJ2-3	.	.	CASSYTDTQYF	TGTGCCAGCAGTTACACAGATACGCAGTATTTT
TRBV18	14	TRBJ1-1	.	.	CASSREEFVTEAFF	TGTGCCAGCTCACGTGAGGAATTTGTCACTGAAGCTTTCTTT
TRBV27	15	TRBJ2-1	.	.	CASSLSIGTRHEQFF	TGTGCCAGCAGTTTATCAATTGGGACCAGACATGAGCAGTTCTTC
TRBV18	13	TRBJ2-5	.	.	CASSGTVQETQYF	TGTGCCAGCTCAGGCACTGTTCAAGAGACCCAGTACTTC
TRBV6-1	18	TRBJ1-1	.	TRBD1	CASSEAVRGQGFRTEAFF	TGTGCCAGCAGTGAAGCGGTCCGAGGACAGGGGTTTCGAACTGAAGCTTTCTTT
TRBV19	14	TRBJ2-3	few	TRBD1	CASSKRQGTDTQYF	TGTGCCAGTAGCAAGAGACAGGGGACAGATACGCAGTATTTT
TRBV5-6	12	TRBJ1-1	.	.	CASYRMNTEAFF	TGTGCCAGCTACAGGATGAACACTGAAGCTTTCTTT
TRBV15	18	TRBJ1-4	.	TRBD1	CATSRDATGAMVREKLFF	TGTGCCACCAGCAGAGATGCGACAGGGGCAATGGTCCGTGAAAAACTGTTTTTT
TRBV4-1	16	TRBJ2-7	.	TRBD2	CASSQGSGLAGYEQYF	TGCGCCAGCAGCCAAGGGTCGGGACTAGCGGGCTACGAGCAGTACTTC
TRBV19	17	TRBJ1-5	once	.	CASISIQGRDSNQPQHF	TGTGCCAGTATATCGATACAGGGTAGGGATAGCAATCAGCCCCAGCATTTT
TRBV7-2	18	TRBJ2-2	once	TRBD1	CASSLFPRGPINTGELFF	TGTGCCAGCAGCTTATTTCCCAGGGGGCCTATTAACACCGGGGAGCTGTTTTTT
TRBV19	14	TRBJ1-1	.	.	CASSGIQGNTEAFF	TGTGCCAGTAGTGGGATACAGGGGAACACTGAAGCTTTCTTT
TRBV7-6	15	TRBJ1-1	.	.	CASSLQAGQNTEAFF	TGTGCCAGCAGCTTACAAGCAGGTCAGAACACTGAAGCTTTCTTT
TRBV2	11	TRBJ1-3	.	.	CASSEEGTIYF	TGTGCCAGCAGTGAAGAGGGGACCATATATTTT
TRBV12-3/TRBV12-4	13	TRBJ2-2	.	.	CASSLVRSGELFF	TGTGCCAGCAGTTTAGTAAGGTCGGGGGAGCTGTTTTTT
TRBV7-2	17	TRBJ1-4	.	.	CASSRPTPGDEGEKLFF	TGTGCCAGCAGCCGCCCGACGCCAGGGGATGAGGGGGAAAAACTGTTTTTT
TRBV3-1/TRBV3-2	14	TRBJ2-4	.	.	CASSPQGAKNIQYF	TGTGCCAGCAGCCCGCAAGGAGCCAAAAACATTCAGTACTTC
TRBV18	15	TRBJ2-5	.	TRBD1	CASSPRGQGGETQYF	TGTGCCAGCTCACCGCGCGGACAGGGGGGAGAGACCCAGTACTTC
TRBV5-1	13	TRBJ1-2	.	.	CASRWDIQRGYTF	TGCGCCAGCAGGTGGGACATTCAGAGGGGCTACACCTTC